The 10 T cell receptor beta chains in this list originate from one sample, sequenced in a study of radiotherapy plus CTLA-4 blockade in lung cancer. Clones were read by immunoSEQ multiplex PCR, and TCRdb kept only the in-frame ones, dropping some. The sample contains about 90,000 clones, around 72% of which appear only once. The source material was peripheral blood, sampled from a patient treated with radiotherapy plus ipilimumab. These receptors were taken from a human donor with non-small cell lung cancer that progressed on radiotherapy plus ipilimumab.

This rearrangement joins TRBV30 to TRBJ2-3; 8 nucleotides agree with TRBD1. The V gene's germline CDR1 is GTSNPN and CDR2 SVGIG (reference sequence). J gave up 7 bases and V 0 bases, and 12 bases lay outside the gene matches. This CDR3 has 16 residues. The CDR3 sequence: CAWSVQGRGRVNTQYF. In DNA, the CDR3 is TGTGCCTGGAGTGTACAGGGCAGGGGGCGCGTAAATACGCAGTATTTT.

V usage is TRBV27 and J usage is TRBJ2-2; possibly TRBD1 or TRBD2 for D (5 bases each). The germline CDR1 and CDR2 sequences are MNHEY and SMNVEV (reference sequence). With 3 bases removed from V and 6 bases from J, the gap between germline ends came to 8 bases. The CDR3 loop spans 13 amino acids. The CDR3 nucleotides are TGTGCCAGCAGTTTGCAGGGACCCGGGGAGCTGTTTTTT. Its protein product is CASSLQGPGELFF.

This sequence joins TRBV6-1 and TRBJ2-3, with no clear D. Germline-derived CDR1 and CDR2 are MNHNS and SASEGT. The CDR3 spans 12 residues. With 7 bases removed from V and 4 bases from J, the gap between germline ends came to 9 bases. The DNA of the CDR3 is TGTGCCAGCACCCTCACCGCAGATACGCAGTATTTT. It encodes CASTLTADTQYF.

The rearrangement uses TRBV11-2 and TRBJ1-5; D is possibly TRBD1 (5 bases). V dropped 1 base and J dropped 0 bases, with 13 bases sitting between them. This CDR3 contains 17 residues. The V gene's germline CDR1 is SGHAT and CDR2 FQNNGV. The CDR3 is CASSLGLPGHSNQPQHF. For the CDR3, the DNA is TGTGCCAGCAGCTTAGGACTCCCCGGACATAGCAATCAGCCCCAGCATTTT.

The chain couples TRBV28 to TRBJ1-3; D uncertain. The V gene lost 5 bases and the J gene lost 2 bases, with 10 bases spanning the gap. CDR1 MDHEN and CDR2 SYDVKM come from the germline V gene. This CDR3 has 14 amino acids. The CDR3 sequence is CASSRGVPGNTIYF. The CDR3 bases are TGTGCCAGCAGTCGGGGTGTACCTGGAAACACCATATATTTT.

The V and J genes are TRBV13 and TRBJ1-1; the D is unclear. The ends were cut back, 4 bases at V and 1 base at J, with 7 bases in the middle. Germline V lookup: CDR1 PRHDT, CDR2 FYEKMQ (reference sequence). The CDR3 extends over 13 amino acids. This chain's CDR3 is CASSSYGNTEAFF. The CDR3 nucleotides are TGTGCCAGCAGCTCGTACGGGAACACTGAAGCTTTCTTT.

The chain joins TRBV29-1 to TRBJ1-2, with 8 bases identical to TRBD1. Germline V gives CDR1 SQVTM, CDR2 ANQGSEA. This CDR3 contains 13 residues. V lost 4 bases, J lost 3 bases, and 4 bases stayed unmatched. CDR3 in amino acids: CSVGTGTDYGYTF. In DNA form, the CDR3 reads TGCAGCGTTGGGACAGGGACGGACTATGGCTACACCTTC. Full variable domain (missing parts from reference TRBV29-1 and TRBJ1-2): SAVISQKPSRDICQRGTSLTIQCQVDSQVTMMFWYRQQPGQSLTLIATANQGSEATYESGFVIDKFPISRPNLTFSTLTVSNMSPEDSSIYLCSVGTGTDYGYTFGSGTRLTVV.

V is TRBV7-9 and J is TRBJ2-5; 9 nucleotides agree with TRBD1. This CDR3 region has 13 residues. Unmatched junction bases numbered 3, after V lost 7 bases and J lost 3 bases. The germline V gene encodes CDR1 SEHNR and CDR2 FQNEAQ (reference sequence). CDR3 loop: CASNGQGKETQYF. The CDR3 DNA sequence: TGTGCCAGCAATGGACAGGGGAAAGAGACCCAGTACTTC. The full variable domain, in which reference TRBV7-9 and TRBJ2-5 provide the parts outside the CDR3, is DTGVSQNPRHKITKRGQNVTFRCDPISEHNRLYWYRQTLGQGPEFLTYFQNEAQLEKSRLLSDRFSAERPKGSFSTLEIQRTEQGDSAMYLCASNGQGKETQYFGPGTRLLVL.

The CDR3 spells CASSQTSGNYNEQFF. CDR3 in DNA: TGCGCCAGCAGCCAAACTAGCGGGAATTACAATGAGCAGTTCTTC. The V and J genes are TRBV4-1 and TRBJ2-1; 10 bases align to TRBD2. V lost 2 bases to trimming and J lost 4 bases; unmatched junction nucleotides: 2. The germline gives CDR1 MGHRA, CDR2 YSYEKL. This CDR3 is built from 15 residues.

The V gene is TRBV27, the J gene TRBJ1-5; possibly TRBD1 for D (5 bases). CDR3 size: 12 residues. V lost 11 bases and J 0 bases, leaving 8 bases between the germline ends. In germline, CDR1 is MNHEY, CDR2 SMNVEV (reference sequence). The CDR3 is CASGGSNQPQHF. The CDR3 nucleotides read TGTGCCTCCGGGGGTAGCAATCAGCCCCAGCATTTT.